Shown below are 25 T cell receptor beta chains from a single sample sequenced in a study of post-analysis software for immune sequencing data (dated by TCRdb to the mid-2010s). These receptors are not linked to any known antigen. Results the study describes overall, beyond this receptor: Patients showed significantly higher frequencies than controls for roughly five TRBV segments, among them TRBV5-6, TRBV5-1 and TRBV20-1.

Libraries were made using PCR. The instrument given in TCRdb is Illumina HiSeq 2500. Unique molecular identifiers were incorporated into TCR beta cDNA libraries to reduce PCR and sequencing biases. The public reads were reanalyzed by TCRdb: fastp trimming at Q25, MiXCR alignment, in-frame beta chains only. Here each entry gathers all rows of one CDR3 protein and keeps the most common genes and DNA. The sample includes 600,000 to 700,000 distinct CDR3 sequences, with approximately 60% observed a single time. About 10% of the sample comes from the top ten. Sequences were obtained from blood. These receptors came from a girl aged 2 to 9 with multiple sclerosis.

V is TRBV12-3 or TRBV12-4 and J is TRBJ1-5, with D perhaps matching TRBD1 (5 bases). This CDR3 spans 11 amino acids. V lost 5 bases and J 9 bases, leaving 8 bases between the germline ends. As DNA, the CDR3 is TGTGCCAGCAGTCCGGGGGGGCCCCAGCATTTT. It yields the protein CASSPGGPQHF.

This sequence joins TRBV7-9 and TRBJ2-3, with TRBD2 identical over 8 bases. V dropped 5 bases and J dropped 2; count of bases not matched to a gene: 9. This CDR3 spans 16 amino acids. Germline V gene data show CDR1 as SEHNR and CDR2 as FQNEAQ (reference sequence). CDR3 residues: CASSKIAGHNTDTQYF. The CDR3 DNA sequence: TGTGCCAGCAGCAAAATAGCGGGGCATAACACAGATACGCAGTATTTT.

The chain is built from TRBV10-3 and TRBJ2-1; TRBD1 aligns across 8 bases. The CDR3 length is 16 residues. Looked up from germline, CDR1 is ENHRY and CDR2 is SYGVKD. V dropped 1 base and J dropped 0; count of bases not matched to a gene: 2. The CDR3 nucleotides read TGTGCCATCAGTGAGTTGGGGACAGGCTCCTACAATGAGCAGTTCTTC. This codes for CAISELGTGSYNEQFF.

The chain carries TRBV3-1 and TRBJ1-4; a weak D match, TRBD1 (6 bases). V shed 4 bases and J shed 2 bases, with 17 bases lying between them. This CDR3 is 17 amino acids long. Germline V gene sequence: CDR1 LGHDT, CDR2 YNNKEL (reference sequence). As DNA, the CDR3 is TGTGCCAGCAGCCCCCGACGACAGGCCTCGACTAATGAAAAACTGTTTTTT. This sequence encodes CASSPRRQASTNEKLFF.

V and J are TRBV7-2 and TRBJ2-5, with unresolved D. Germline V gives CDR1 SGHTA, CDR2 FQGNSA. Trimming shortened V by 5 bases and J by 4 bases, and 8 bases separated the two germline ends. This CDR3 is 12 amino acids long. The CDR3 DNA reads TGTGCCAGCAGCCCCCCCCGAGAGACCCAGTACTTC. It is translated as CASSPPRETQYF.

This chain links TRBV28 with TRBJ1-2; D call uncertain. Trimming cost V 3 bases and J 5 bases, with 13 bases left between them. The CDR3 consists of 14 residues. Germline values: CDR1 MDHEN, CDR2 SYDVKM. The CDR3 loop is CASSFIPGGYGYTF. The CDR3 DNA reads TGTGCCAGCAGTTTTATCCCAGGAGGGTATGGCTACACCTTC.

This chain links TRBV5-1 with TRBJ2-5; TRBD1 matches 7 bases. CDR1 is SGHRS, CDR2 YFSETQ, per germline. This CDR3 contains 16 residues. With V trimmed by 4 bases and J by 1 base, 10 bases remained unmatched. The CDR3 nucleotides read TGCGCCAGCAGCCCCCAGATGGGACAGCCCCAAGAGACCCAGTACTTC. Protein sequence: CASSPQMGQPQETQYF.

V and J are TRBV14 and TRBJ2-3; D gene uncertain. This CDR3 is built from 14 residues. Germline V CDR1 and CDR2: SGHDN, FVKESK. The V end lost 6 bases, the J end lost 0 bases, and 10 bases lay between the germline ends. CDR3 sequence: CASRGIRSTDTQYF. The CDR3, as DNA: TGTGCCAGCAGGGGGATCAGAAGCACAGATACGCAGTATTTT.

The chain carries TRBV5-1 and TRBJ2-5; D could derive from TRBD1 or TRBD2 (6 bases each). V lost 0 bases to trimming and J lost 4 bases, with 16 bases between them. Germline CDR1 and CDR2: SGHRS and YFSETQ. The CDR3 contains 16 residues. In DNA form, the CDR3 reads TGCGCCAGCAGCTTGGCCAGAACGGGGGCCGGAGAGACCCAGTACTTC. Its translation: CASSLARTGAGETQYF. Filled out from reference TRBV5-1 and TRBJ2-5, the complete variable domain reads KAGVTQTPRYLIKTRGQQVTLSCSPISGHRSVSWYQQTPGQGLQFLFEYFSETQRNKGNFPGRFSGRQFSNSRSEMNVSTLELGDSALYLCASSLARTGAGETQYFGPGTRLLVL.

This clonotype turned up a few times. The CDR3 reads CASSLGTRDNEQFF. Written as DNA, the CDR3 is TGTGCCAGCAGCCTTGGGACTAGAGACAATGAGCAGTTCTTC. The chain combines TRBV9 with TRBJ2-1, with 8 bases lining up with TRBD2. CDR3 size: 14 residues. V trimming: 4 bases; J trimming: 5 bases; junction bases outside the gene matches: 5. Germline loops: CDR1 SGDLS, CDR2 YYNGEE.

This CDR3 is CASSLAEKRTGGAGANVLTF. CDR3 bases: TGCGCCAGCAGCTTGGCCGAGAAGAGGACAGGGGGCGCTGGGGCCAACGTCCTGACTTTC. The rearrangement links TRBV5-1 to TRBJ2-6; 11 nucleotides align to TRBD1. The germline gives CDR1 SGHRS, CDR2 YFSETQ. CDR3 length equals 20 residues. Unmatched junction bases numbered 10, after V lost 0 bases and J lost 2 bases. Together with reference TRBV5-1 and TRBJ2-6, the CDR3 gives the full variable domain: KAGVTQTPRYLIKTRGQQVTLSCSPISGHRSVSWYQQTPGQGLQFLFEYFSETQRNKGNFPGRFSGRQFSNSRSEMNVSTLELGDSALYLCASSLAEKRTGGAGANVLTFGAGSRLTVL.

This clonotype was seen only a few times. The chain carries TRBV6-5 and TRBJ2-3; tentative D call: TRBD2 (5 bases). CDR1 and CDR2 (germline): MNHEY, SVGAGI. CDR3 length equals 14 residues. The V end was cut by 0 bases, the J end by 1 base, with 5 bases between. The CDR3 protein is CASSYSSGTDTQYF. For the CDR3, the DNA is TGTGCCAGCAGTTACTCTAGCGGCACAGATACGCAGTATTTT.

The chain uses TRBV7-9 and TRBJ2-3; D remains unclear. Trimming pared 8 bases from V and 4 bases from J, leaving 19 bases between. The germline V gene encodes CDR1 SEHNR and CDR2 FQNEAQ (reference sequence). CDR3 length: 15 amino acids. CDR3 sequence: CASLETEERSDTQYF. Written as DNA, the CDR3 is TGTGCCAGCCTCGAGACCGAAGAGCGATCAGATACGCAGTATTTT.

The chain joins TRBV6-6 to TRBJ2-1; D ambiguous. Deletions cut 2 bases from V and 10 bases from J, with 12 bases between. Germline CDR1 and CDR2: MNHNY and SVGAGI (reference sequence). This CDR3 spans 13 amino acids. CDR3 nucleotide sequence: TGTGCCAGCAGTTACAACACAAGTCCAGAGCAGTTCTTC. Protein sequence: CASSYNTSPEQFF.

Of note for this clonotype: Sequence at one end of the junction differs from germline and may be a read error. This sequence joins TRBV6-2 or TRBV6-3 and TRBJ2-6, with D maybe TRBD1 (6 bases). This CDR3 has 16 residues. From germline, CDR1 is MNHEY and CDR2 SVGEGT. CDR3 protein: CASRTVREGIANVLTF. Written as DNA, the CDR3 is TGTGCTAGCAGGACAGTCCGAGAGGGTATAGCCAACGTCCTGACTTTC.

The chain is built from TRBV14 and TRBJ1-4, with D unclear. V shed 4 bases and J shed 3 bases, with 21 bases lying between them. The CDR3 extends over 18 amino acids. Germline CDR1 reads SGHDN; CDR2 reads FVKESK. In nucleotides, the CDR3 is TGTGCCAGCAGCCGCCGGGTTGGAACGGGTTCTTCTAATGAAAAACTGTTTTTT. Encoded protein: CASSRRVGTGSSNEKLFF. Together with reference TRBV14 and TRBJ1-4, the CDR3 gives the full variable domain: EAGVTQFPSHSVIEKGQTVTLRCDPISGHDNLYWYRRVMGKEIKFLLHFVKESKQDESGMPNNRFLAERTGGTYSTLKVQPAELEDSGVYFCASSRRVGTGSSNEKLFFGSGTQLSVL.

The J gene is TRBJ2-7, the V gene TRBV15; D call uncertain. This CDR3 is 14 amino acids long. CDR1 is LNHNV, CDR2 YYDKDF, per germline (reference sequence). Between the trimmed V and J ends, which lost 0 bases and 1 base, there was a span of 7 bases. CDR3 sequence (DNA): TGTGCCACCAGCAGAGAGGCCACATCCTACGAGCAGTACTTC. This codes for CATSREATSYEQYF.

V gene TRBV25-1 combines with J gene TRBJ2-2; 13 bases are a match to TRBD2. The ends lost 4 bases at V and 2 bases at J; junction bases unmatched: 7. CDR3 length equals 18 residues. Germline CDR1 reads MGHDK; CDR2 reads SYGVNS. CDR3 sequence (DNA): TGTGCCAGCAGTGCCCCCGGGACTAGCGGGGTCAACACCGGGGAGCTGTTTTTT. Protein product: CASSAPGTSGVNTGELFF.

The chain carries TRBV20-1 and TRBJ2-5; TRBD1 agrees at 9 bases. Trimming removed 5 bases from V and 4 bases from J; junction bases left unmatched: 5. Germline CDR1 and CDR2: DFQATT and SNEGSKA (reference sequence). The CDR3 is 13 residues long. The CDR3 region is CSALDRGGETQYF. DNA of the CDR3: TGCAGTGCTCTGGACAGGGGTGGAGAGACCCAGTACTTC.

This clonotype has only one observation. J is TRBJ2-6 and V is TRBV3-1; 7 bases line up with TRBD1. V lost 6 bases, J lost 0 bases, and 5 bases stayed unmatched. Germline V gives CDR1 LGHDT, CDR2 YNNKEL (reference sequence). The CDR3 length is 16 residues. This CDR3 reads CASRSGQLSGANVLTF. CDR3 DNA: TGTGCCAGCAGATCGGGACAGCTCTCTGGGGCCAACGTCCTGACTTTC. The full variable domain, in which reference TRBV3-1 and TRBJ2-6 provide the parts outside the CDR3, is DTAVSQTPKYLVTQMGNDKSIKCEQNLGHDTMYWYKQDSKKFLKIMFSYNNKELIINETVPNRFSPKSPDKAHLNLHINSLELGDSAVYFCASRSGQLSGANVLTFGAGSRLTVL.

This clonotype was detected only once. A read error is possible here, since a much larger clone lies one base away. The chain carries TRBV12-3 or TRBV12-4 and TRBJ2-3; 9 bases align to TRBD1. The V gene end was trimmed by 6 bases and the J gene end by 10 bases; junction bases not matched to a gene: 14. This CDR3 has 15 amino acids. DNA for the CDR3: TGTGCCAGCAGCCATGGGGGACAGGGTGGGGATGCGCAGTATTTT. Protein: CASSHGGQGGDAQYF.

This chain connects TRBV7-2 to TRBJ2-3, with 12 bases identical to TRBD2. The CDR3 runs 20 residues. Germline V gene data show CDR1 as SGHTA and CDR2 as FQGNSA. Trimming took 5 bases from V and 2 from J; bases not matched to a gene: 17. CDR3 sequence reads: CASSLVPTLAGGHNTDTQYF. The CDR3 DNA is TGTGCCAGCAGCCTAGTCCCAACGCTAGCGGGAGGGCATAACACAGATACGCAGTATTTT.

The genes are TRBV29-1 and TRBJ1-5, with 8 nucleotides matching TRBD1. In germline, CDR1 is SQVTM, CDR2 ANQGSEA. Trimming took 6 bases from V and 2 from J; bases not matched to a gene: 12. This CDR3 region has 16 residues. The CDR3 bases are TGCAGCGTGGCCGGGACAGGCGGAGGTGGCAATCAGCCCCAGCATTTT. Protein: CSVAGTGGGGNQPQHF. The full variable domain, with the rest looked up from reference TRBV29-1 and TRBJ1-5, is SAVISQKPSRDICQRGTSLTIQCQVDSQVTMMFWYRQQPGQSLTLIATANQGSEATYESGFVIDKFPISRPNLTFSTLTVSNMSPEDSSIYLCSVAGTGGGGNQPQHFGDGTRLSIL.

The genes are TRBV27 and TRBJ1-2; 8 nucleotides agree with TRBD1. Unmatched junction bases numbered 5, after V lost 5 bases and J lost 6 bases. Germline CDR1 and CDR2: MNHEY and SMNVEV (reference sequence). The CDR3 is made up of 13 amino acids. DNA of the CDR3: TGTGCCAGCAGTCCTAAGACAGGGGATGGCTACACCTTC. This encodes CASSPKTGDGYTF.

The chain uses TRBV4-3 and TRBJ2-3, with 9 bases aligning to TRBD2. The ends lost 0 bases at V and 4 bases at J; junction bases unmatched: 5. Germline-derived CDR1 and CDR2 are LGHNA and YSLEER. CDR3 length: 16 amino acids. CDR3 sequence reads: CASSQEASGVADTQYF. The CDR3, as DNA: TGCGCCAGCAGCCAAGAGGCTAGCGGGGTGGCAGATACGCAGTATTTT.